The rows below give T cell receptor beta chains drawn from one sample of a study of cytomegalovirus exposure and HLA in healthy donors. Sequenced by immunoSEQ multiplex PCR; TCRdb stores in-frame clones only, minus some. The table has over 130,000 clones, around 60% seen once; the top ten hold around 7.1%. The sample taken for sequencing was PBMCs. The receptors derive from a woman aged 60 to 75 in good health and CMV-seropositive. Both conserved end residues are part of each CDR3.

j_gene	len	v_gene	CDR3aa
TRBJ2-3	15	TRBV7-3	CASSLIEPFTDTQYF
TRBJ1-4	14	TRBV15	CATAPGVGSEKLFF
TRBJ2-5	13	TRBV7-2	CANGYGQPETQYF
TRBJ1-4	17	TRBV10-1	CASSVQGRYATNEKLFF
TRBJ2-7	15	TRBV28	CASSLVGTISYEQYF
TRBJ1-2	16	TRBV27	CASSLMAERINYGYTF
TRBJ2-3	11	TRBV7-2	CASSGGVGQYF
TRBJ1-2	12	TRBV5-1	CASSLDSYGYTF
TRBJ2-7	15	TRBV11-2	CASSLMMAGGSEQYF
TRBJ2-3	12	TRBV30	CAWSVLTDTQYF
TRBJ1-1	15	TRBV5-1	CASSLVQGSNTEAFF
TRBJ2-5	14	TRBV7-6	CASSADRVQETQYF
TRBJ2-7	16	TRBV28	CASSLSTSGTSYEQYF
TRBJ2-1	17	TRBV9	CASSVAGGLAGGEEQFF
TRBJ2-2	15	TRBV5-4	CASSLNPGNTGELFF
-	14	TRBV19	CASGRTSASYEQYF
TRBJ2-3	14	TRBV10-3	CASGLGGSTDTQYF
TRBJ2-1	14	TRBV6-6	CASSYPGTYNEQFF
TRBJ2-7	16	TRBV4-3	CASSQVAGLAAYEQYF
TRBJ2-1	15	TRBV28	CASSHPGQGSDEQFF